This TCR beta chain was retrieved from a study of T-cell memory formation after mild COVID-19. The sample holds a few counts of this clonotype. Sample barcodes and UMIs were carried by the TCR alpha and TCR beta cDNA libraries that 5'RACE generated with constant-segment primers. TCRdb passed the 5' RACE reads through MiXCR, listing each CDR3 protein once. This table holds 300,000 to 400,000 distinct CDR3 sequences, 13% to 15% found once. The J segment lost 1 base and the V segment lost 4 bases, leaving 12 bases of the junction unmatched. Germline V gene lookup returns CDR1 LGHNA and CDR2 YNFKEQ. This CDR3 region has 17 residues.

Input material: PBMCs or a T cell subset sorted from them (not recorded which). This TCR was sampled from a man aged 18 to 29 who had mild COVID-19 (a few samples of this study predate the infection). Cell type and time point are not known. The rearrangement joins TRBV4-2 to TRBJ2-7; 8 positions match TRBD2. CDR3 protein: CASSLAPGGDLSYEQYF. DNA of the CDR3: TGTGCCAGCAGCCTCGCCCCCGGGGGGGACCTGTCCTACGAGCAGTACTTC.